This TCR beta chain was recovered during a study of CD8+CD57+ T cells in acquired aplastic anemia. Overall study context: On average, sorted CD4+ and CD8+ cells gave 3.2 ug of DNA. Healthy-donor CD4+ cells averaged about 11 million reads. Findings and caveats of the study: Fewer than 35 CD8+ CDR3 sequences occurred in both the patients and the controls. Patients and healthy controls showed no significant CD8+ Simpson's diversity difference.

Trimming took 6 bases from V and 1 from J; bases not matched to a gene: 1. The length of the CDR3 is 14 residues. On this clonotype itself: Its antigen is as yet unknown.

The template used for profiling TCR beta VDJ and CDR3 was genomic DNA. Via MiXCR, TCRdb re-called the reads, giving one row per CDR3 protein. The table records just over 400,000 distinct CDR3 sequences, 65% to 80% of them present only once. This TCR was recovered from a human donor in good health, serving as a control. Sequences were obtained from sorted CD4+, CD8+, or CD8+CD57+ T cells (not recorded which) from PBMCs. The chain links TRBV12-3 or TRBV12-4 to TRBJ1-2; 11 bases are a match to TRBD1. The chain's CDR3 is CASRDRGRNYGYTF. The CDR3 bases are TGTGCCAGCAGGGACAGGGGGCGTAACTATGGCTACACCTTC.